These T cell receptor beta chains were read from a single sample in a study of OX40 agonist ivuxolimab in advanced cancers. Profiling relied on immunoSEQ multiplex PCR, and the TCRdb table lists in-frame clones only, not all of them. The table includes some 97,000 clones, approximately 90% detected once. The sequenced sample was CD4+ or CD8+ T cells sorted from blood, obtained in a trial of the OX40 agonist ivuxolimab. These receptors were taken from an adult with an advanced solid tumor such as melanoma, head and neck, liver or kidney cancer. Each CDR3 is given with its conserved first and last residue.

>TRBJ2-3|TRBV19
CASSMGTSGRADTQYF
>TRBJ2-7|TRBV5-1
CASSLREDGEQYF
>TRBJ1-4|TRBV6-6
CASSRGTARDEKLFF
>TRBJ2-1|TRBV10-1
CASRASSGPQFF
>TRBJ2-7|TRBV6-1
CASSEGLDKAYEQYF
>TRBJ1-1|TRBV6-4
CASRDQGALSSTEAFF
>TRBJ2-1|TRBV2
CASKYGDPDDNEQFF
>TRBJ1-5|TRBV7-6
CASSLVQGADQPQHF
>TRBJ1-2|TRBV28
CASGAEIYGYTF
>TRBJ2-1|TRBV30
CAWSVLTGGPYNEQFF
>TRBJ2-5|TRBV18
CASSPPPGWETQYF
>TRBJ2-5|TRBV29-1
CSVYSAQETQYF
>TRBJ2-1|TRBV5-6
CASSFGGPLPNEQFF
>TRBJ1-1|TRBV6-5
CASRAGTRWRAFF
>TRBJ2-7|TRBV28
CASSFRLSSSYEQYF
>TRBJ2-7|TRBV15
CATSRVMTGKDEQYF
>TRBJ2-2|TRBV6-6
CASSWTRQVTGELFF
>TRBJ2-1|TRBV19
CASSRGNYNEQFF
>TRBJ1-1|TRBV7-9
CASSSGTGRAEAFF
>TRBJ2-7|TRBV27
CASRRLDRDEQYF
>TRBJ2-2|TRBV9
CASRASGTPNTGELFF
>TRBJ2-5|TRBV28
CASSFTSGRTETQYF
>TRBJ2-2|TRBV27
CASSLSINTGELFF
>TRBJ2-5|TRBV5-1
CASSRSQGRETQYF
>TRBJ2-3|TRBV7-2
CASTRLAERDTQYF
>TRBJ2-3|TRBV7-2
CASSLSTLGGDTQYF
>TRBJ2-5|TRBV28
CASRRGFQETQYF
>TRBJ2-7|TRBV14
CASSQGVLAGDEQYF
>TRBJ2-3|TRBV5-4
CASSFGLLAGIATDTQYF